The 31 T cell receptor beta chains below come from one sample, sequenced in a study of T cell responses to AZD1222 COVID-19 vaccine. The repertoire was sequenced with immunoSEQ multiplex PCR; TCRdb's copy has only in-frame clones and lacks some. Of about 47,000 clones listed, about 82% are singletons. The source was peripheral blood, collected 28 days after the second dose of the MenACWY control vaccine. The receptor source for this set is an adult who received the MenACWY meningococcal vaccine as a control.

The V and J genes are TRBV5-1 and TRBJ1-2; D might be TRBD1 (5 bases). The V end lost 2 bases, the J end lost 8 bases, and 13 bases lay between the germline ends. Per germline, CDR1 SGHRS and CDR2 YFSETQ. The CDR3 totals 13 residues. CDR3 in DNA: TGCGCCAGCAGCTTATTAGGGGCGGGCGGCTACACCTTC. It encodes CASSLLGAGGYTF. Together with reference TRBV5-1 and TRBJ1-2, the CDR3 gives the full variable domain: KAGVTQTPRYLIKTRGQQVTLSCSPISGHRSVSWYQQTPGQGLQFLFEYFSETQRNKGNFPGRFSGRQFSNSRSEMNVSTLELGDSALYLCASSLLGAGGYTFGSGTRLTVV.

V gene TRBV28 combines with J gene TRBJ2-7, with 8 bases identical to TRBD2. Per the germline V gene, CDR1 is MDHEN and CDR2 is SYDVKM. J was trimmed by 4 bases and V by 3 bases; bases with no gene match: 8. The CDR3 loop spans 15 amino acids. CDR3 residues: CASSFLGTRGYEQYF. CDR3 nucleotides: TGTGCCAGCAGTTTTTTGGGGACTAGGGGGTACGAGCAGTACTTC.

This chain uses TRBV7-6 with TRBJ2-7; D possibly corresponds to TRBD1 (6 bases). Germline CDR1 reads SGHVS; CDR2 reads FNYEAQ. V lost 5 bases and J 4 bases, leaving 15 bases between the germline ends. The CDR3 runs to 14 residues. The CDR3: CASSPQGRKYEQYF. The CDR3, as DNA: TGTGCCAGCAGCCCACAGGGAAGGAAGTACGAGCAGTACTTC.

This chain joins TRBV28 and TRBJ2-5, with 12 bases aligning to TRBD2. V lost 6 bases, J lost 3 bases, and 2 bases stayed unmatched. This CDR3 has 14 amino acids. Looked up from germline, CDR1 is MDHEN and CDR2 is SYDVKM. The CDR3 sequence is CASRTSGRKETQYF. CDR3 sequence (DNA): TGTGCCAGCAGGACTAGCGGGAGAAAAGAGACCCAGTACTTC.

CDR3 protein: CASSLVLESGELFF. CDR3 DNA: TGTGCCAGCAGCTTGGTTCTAGAGAGCGGGGAGCTGTTTTTT. The V gene is TRBV5-6, the J gene TRBJ2-2; D is uncertain. Trimming took off 0 bases at V and 7 bases at J, with 10 bases between the two ends. Germline values: CDR1 SGHDT, CDR2 YYEEEE. The CDR3 consists of 14 residues.

V usage is TRBV3-1 (or the pseudogene TRBV3-2) and J usage is TRBJ1-1, with a possible D match to TRBD1 (5 bases). With 4 bases removed from V and 4 bases from J, the gap between germline ends came to 10 bases. Germline loops: CDR1 LGHDT, CDR2 YNNKEL (reference sequence). CDR3 length: 13 residues. In DNA, the CDR3 is TGTGCCAGCAGCCCCGGGGGGGGCACTGAAGCTTTCTTT. Translated, it gives CASSPGGGTEAFF.

The V and J genes are TRBV5-5 and TRBJ2-2; D might be TRBD1 (5 bases). CDR1 and CDR2 (germline): SGHKS, YYEKEE (reference sequence). V lost 3 bases to trimming and J lost 7 bases, with 16 bases between them. This CDR3 has 15 residues. CDR3 residues: CASSYRPTYVGELFF. The CDR3 nucleotides read TGTGCCAGCAGCTACAGGCCTACCTATGTCGGGGAGCTGTTTTTT.

The chain links TRBV11-1 to TRBJ1-6; D is perhaps TRBD1 (5 bases). Trimming removed 3 bases from V and 9 bases from J, with 12 bases in between. Germline CDR1 reads SGHAT; CDR2 reads FQDESV (reference sequence). This CDR3 spans 14 amino acids. For the CDR3, the DNA is TGTGCCAGCAGCTTGCGTCAGGGCTTTTCACCCCTCCACTTT. It translates to CASSLRQGFSPLHF.

The V and J genes are TRBV3-1 (or the pseudogene TRBV3-2) and TRBJ2-1; 8 nucleotides align to TRBD2. Germline CDR1 reads LGHDT; CDR2 reads YNNKEL (reference sequence). The CDR3 sequence is 18 residues long. With V trimmed by 4 bases and J by 0 bases, 11 bases remained unmatched. The CDR3 reads CASSPTGGRGFSYNEQFF. CDR3 DNA sequence: TGTGCCAGCAGCCCAACGGGGGGGCGCGGTTTCTCCTACAATGAGCAGTTCTTC.

This chain joins TRBV28 and TRBJ1-5; no firm D call. Germline V gene sequence: CDR1 MDHEN, CDR2 SYDVKM. V was shortened by 6 bases and J by 0 bases, with 24 bases between the two germline ends. This CDR3 region has 19 residues. The CDR3 coding sequence is TGTGCCAGCAGCTCCCCCGGGCCTCCGGGAGGATATAGCAATCAGCCCCAGCATTTT. It specifies CASSSPGPPGGYSNQPQHF.

This chain uses TRBV2 with TRBJ2-3; D is uncertain. V was shortened by 3 bases and J by 4 bases, with 8 bases between the two germline ends. Germline V gives CDR1 SNHLY, CDR2 FYNNEI. This CDR3 contains 13 residues. CDR3 sequence reads: CASSDQISDTQYF. The CDR3 DNA reads TGTGCCAGCAGTGATCAAATCTCAGATACGCAGTATTTT.

The V call is TRBV11-1, the J call TRBJ2-2, with TRBD2 as a possible D gene (5 bases). This CDR3 contains 15 residues. V shed 4 bases and J shed 5 bases, with 14 bases lying between them. Looked up from germline, CDR1 is SGHAT and CDR2 is FQDESV (reference sequence). The CDR3 sequence: CASSSTRVRTGELFF. CDR3 nucleotides: TGTGCCAGCAGCTCGACGAGGGTTAGGACCGGGGAGCTGTTTTTT.

The CDR3 here is CASSVDLDTSEAFF. The CDR3 coding sequence is TGTGCCAGCAGCGTAGATCTCGACACTTCGGAAGCTTTCTTT. This chain connects TRBV9 to TRBJ1-1; no clear D. V was trimmed by 0 bases and J by 8 bases, leaving 14 bases between them. The CDR3 has 14 residues. The germline CDR1 and CDR2 sequences are SGDLS and YYNGEE.

Here the CDR3 reads CASSPEAVGSGNTIYF. The CDR3 DNA follows: TGTGCCAGCTCACCGGAGGCTGTGGGTTCTGGAAACACCATATATTTT. The chain couples TRBV18 to TRBJ1-3; D is ambiguous. Per the germline V gene, CDR1 is KGHSH and CDR2 is LQKENI. Between the trimmed V and J ends, which lost 3 bases and 1 base, there was a span of 13 bases. This CDR3 spans 16 amino acids.

The chain is built from TRBV5-1 and TRBJ2-2; a possible D gene is TRBD1 (6 bases). Germline V lookup: CDR1 SGHRS, CDR2 YFSETQ. This CDR3 has 13 amino acids. Trimming removed 4 bases from V and 10 bases from J, with 14 bases in between. The CDR3 sequence: CASSLGTIEELFF. For the CDR3, the DNA is TGCGCCAGCAGCCTGGGGACAATCGAGGAGCTGTTTTTT.

A few counts support this clone. The chain uses TRBV2 and TRBJ2-5; TRBD2 is a possible D gene (5 bases). CDR3 size: 13 residues. V was pared by 6 bases and J by 5 bases, with 13 bases between. Germline CDR1 and CDR2: SNHLY and FYNNEI. CDR3 coding DNA: TGTGCCAGCAGGCGAGGTCGCGGGGAGACCCAGTACTTC. Protein sequence: CASRRGRGETQYF.

The genes are TRBV6-5 and TRBJ1-1; weak D call: TRBD1 (6 bases). The CDR3 is 14 residues long. The ends were cut back, 9 bases at V and 2 bases at J, with 16 bases in the middle. Germline assignment: CDR1 MNHEY and CDR2 SVGAGI. CDR3 loop: CASLQGVTNTEAFF. The DNA of the CDR3 is TGTGCCAGTTTACAGGGTGTGACCAACACTGAAGCTTTCTTT.

In DNA, the CDR3 is TGTGCCTGGAGGAAACAGGGTGCAACTGAAGCTTTCTTT. Protein: CAWRKQGATEAFF. The chain couples TRBV30 to TRBJ1-1, with a possible D match to TRBD1 (6 bases). The length of the CDR3 is 13 residues. The germline V gene encodes CDR1 GTSNPN and CDR2 SVGIG (reference sequence). V gave up 3 bases and J gave up 5 bases, with 13 bases separating them.

In DNA form, the CDR3 reads TGTGCCAGCAGCCCCGGAGGGCCCCGGGTCGGGGAGCTGTTTTTT. It yields the protein CASSPGGPRVGELFF. V gene TRBV5-4 combines with J gene TRBJ2-2; possible D gene TRBD2, 6 bases. Per germline, CDR1 SGHNT and CDR2 YYREEE (reference sequence). V shed 4 bases and J shed 7 bases, with 17 bases lying between them. The CDR3 covers 15 residues.

The chain employs TRBV30 and TRBJ1-3, with D unclear. CDR3 size: 14 residues. The germline V gene encodes CDR1 GTSNPN and CDR2 SVGIG (reference sequence). The CDR3 is CGQAPLVSGNTIYF. CDR3 sequence (DNA): TGTGGACAAGCTCCTTTGGTCTCTGGAAACACCATATATTTT.

The chain combines TRBV2 with TRBJ1-5; D gene ambiguous. Germline lookup yields CDR1 SNHLY and CDR2 FYNNEI. V shed 6 bases and J shed 11 bases, with 17 bases lying between them. This CDR3 is 13 amino acids long. This chain's CDR3 is CASSFGSLGAQHF. CDR3 coding DNA: TGTGCCAGCAGCTTCGGGAGCCTCGGGGCCCAGCATTTT.

The chain has TRBV3-1 (or the pseudogene TRBV3-2) and TRBJ1-1; 8 bases match TRBD1. CDR3 length: 13 amino acids. CDR1 is LGHDT, CDR2 YNNKEL, per germline (reference sequence). Germline trimming cut 4 bases from V and 11 bases from J; bases unmatched to any gene: 9. CDR3 sequence: CASSLNQGARAFF. The CDR3 nucleotides are TGTGCCAGCAGCCTTAATCAGGGGGCGCGGGCTTTCTTT.

The chain is built from TRBV15 and TRBJ2-7; D gene ambiguous. V lost 0 bases to trimming and J lost 3 bases, with 12 bases between them. Germline values: CDR1 LNHNV, CDR2 YYDKDF (reference sequence). The CDR3 sequence is 15 residues long. This CDR3 reads CATSRDPTSHYEQYF. CDR3 DNA sequence: TGTGCCACCAGCAGAGATCCCACGAGCCACTACGAGCAGTACTTC.

The chain combines TRBV3-1 (or the pseudogene TRBV3-2) with TRBJ2-1; D is ambiguous. This CDR3 region has 12 residues. Trimming stripped 1 base from V and 11 bases from J, with 9 bases between. Germline-derived CDR1 and CDR2 are LGHDT and YNNKEL (reference sequence). CDR3 protein: CASSQAGAQQFF. The CDR3 DNA reads TGTGCCAGCAGCCAAGCTGGAGCACAGCAGTTCTTC.

The chain employs TRBV27 and TRBJ1-2, with 7 bases lining up with TRBD1. The CDR3 length is 14 residues. V was pared by 5 bases and J by 4 bases, with 7 bases of the junction left unmatched. The germline V gene encodes CDR1 MNHEY and CDR2 SMNVEV (reference sequence). CDR3 residues: CASSPRDRPYGYTF. CDR3 nucleotides: TGTGCCAGCAGTCCACGGGACAGACCCTATGGCTACACCTTC.

The chain has TRBV18 and TRBJ2-2; the match to TRBD1 covers 7 bases. V was pared by 4 bases and J by 0 bases, with 2 bases of the junction left unmatched. Germline V gene sequence: CDR1 KGHSH, CDR2 LQKENI. The CDR3 extends over 15 amino acids. The CDR3 reads CASSRDRPNTGELFF. CDR3 sequence (DNA): TGTGCCAGCTCACGGGACAGACCGAACACCGGGGAGCTGTTTTTT.

The rearrangement joins TRBV19 to TRBJ2-5; perhaps D is TRBD1 or TRBD2 (6 bases each). The germline gives CDR1 LNHDA, CDR2 SQIVND (reference sequence). V dropped 5 bases and J dropped 5 bases, with 18 bases sitting between them. The CDR3 is 15 residues long. This chain's CDR3 is CASSPLRGATETQYF. The CDR3 DNA sequence: TGTGCCAGTAGTCCTCTGAGGGGGGCCACTGAGACCCAGTACTTC. The variable domain in full, with the rest retrieved from reference TRBV19 and TRBJ2-5, is DGGITQSPKYLFRKEGQNVTLSCEQNLNHDAMYWYRQDPGQGLRLIYYSQIVNDFQKGDIAEGYSVSREKKESFPLTVTSAQKNPTAFYLCASSPLRGATETQYFGPGTRLLVL.

The V and J genes are TRBV15 and TRBJ2-1; D remains ambiguous. The CDR3 length is 15 residues. Germline CDR1 reads LNHNV; CDR2 reads YYDKDF (reference sequence). V was clipped by 1 base and J by 2 bases, with 9 bases between them. This CDR3 is CATSRARNAYNEQFF. The CDR3 DNA reads TGTGCCACCAGCAGAGCCAGGAACGCCTACAATGAGCAGTTCTTC.

The CDR3 is CASSLMAGGELFF. The CDR3 nucleotides read TGCGCCAGCAGTCTGATGGCGGGCGGGGAGCTGTTTTTT. The V and J genes are TRBV10-1 and TRBJ2-2; D might be TRBD2 (5 bases). CDR3 size: 13 residues. The germline V and J ends were trimmed by 5 bases and 7 bases, with 11 bases remaining between them. Germline loops: CDR1 WNHNN, CDR2 SYGVQD (reference sequence).

V and J are TRBV7-3 and TRBJ1-1, with 7 bases matching TRBD1. The V and J ends lost 4 bases and 4 bases, in that order; junction bases with no gene match: 9. CDR1 and CDR2 (germline): SGHTA, FQGTGA. This CDR3 has 15 amino acids. CDR3 coding DNA: TGTGCCAGCAGCTCCGACAGGGAAAACGCCACTGAAGCTTTCTTT. Translated, it gives CASSSDRENATEAFF.

The genes are TRBV18 and TRBJ1-4; D is perhaps TRBD1 (6 bases). The CDR3 totals 15 residues. With 1 base removed from V and 8 bases from J, the gap between germline ends came to 14 bases. The V gene's germline CDR1 is KGHSH and CDR2 LQKENI. CDR3 DNA: TGTGCCAGCTCACCACGGACAGTATTCCAAGAAAAACTGTTTTTT. Protein sequence: CASSPRTVFQEKLFF.